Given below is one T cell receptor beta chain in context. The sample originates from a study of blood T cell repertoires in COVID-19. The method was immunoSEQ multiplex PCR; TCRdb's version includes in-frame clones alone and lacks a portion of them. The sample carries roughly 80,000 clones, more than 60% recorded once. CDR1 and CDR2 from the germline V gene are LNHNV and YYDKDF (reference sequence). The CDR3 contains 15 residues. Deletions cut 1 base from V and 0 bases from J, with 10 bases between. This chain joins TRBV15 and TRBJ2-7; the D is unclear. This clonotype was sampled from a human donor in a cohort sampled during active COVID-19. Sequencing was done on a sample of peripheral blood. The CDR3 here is CATSRASWSSYEQYF. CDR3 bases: TGTGCCACCAGCAGAGCGAGTTGGAGCTCCTACGAGCAGTACTTC. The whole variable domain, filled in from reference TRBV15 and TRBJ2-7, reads DAMVIQNPRYQVTQFGKPVTLSCSQTLNHNVMYWYQQKSSQAPKLLFHYYDKDFNNEADTPDNFQSRRPNTSFCFLDIRSPGLGDTAMYLCATSRASWSSYEQYFGPGTRLTVT.